The 19 T cell receptor beta chains below come from one sample, sequenced in a study of OX40 agonist ivuxolimab in advanced cancers. Assay used: immunoSEQ multiplex PCR; TCRdb lists only in-frame clones, some missing. Among 15,000 to 20,000 clones, around 92% were seen once, and the ten largest hold approximately 7%. Sequenced here: CD4+ or CD8+ T cells sorted from blood, sampled in a trial of the OX40 agonist ivuxolimab. The receptors here all came from an adult with an advanced solid tumor such as melanoma, head and neck, liver or kidney cancer.

This chain joins TRBV5-6 and TRBJ2-5; 11 positions match TRBD2. CDR3 length equals 14 residues. With 8 bases clipped from V and 1 base from J, the junction kept 4 bases outside the gene matches. Per germline, CDR1 SGHDT and CDR2 YYEEEE. The CDR3 nucleotides read TGTGCCAGTAGCGGGGGGGAGGTCCAAGAGACCCAGTACTTC. Translation: CASSGGEVQETQYF.

This clone was detected a few times. J is TRBJ1-2 and V is TRBV6-5; D is unclear. The V end lost 7 bases, the J end lost 3 bases, and 12 bases lay between the germline ends. CDR3 length: 13 amino acids. Germline lookup yields CDR1 MNHEY and CDR2 SVGAGI. The CDR3 spells CASKLAVDYGYTF. Written as DNA, the CDR3 is TGTGCCAGCAAGTTGGCGGTCGACTATGGCTACACCTTC.

The rearrangement uses TRBV28 and TRBJ2-5; TRBD1 aligns across 9 bases. Germline CDR1 reads MDHEN; CDR2 reads SYDVKM. V lost 6 bases and J lost 0; bases outside the gene matches: 5. The CDR3 totals 15 residues. The CDR3 region has the DNA TGTGCCAGCAGCCCCGGGACAGGGTACCAAGAGACCCAGTACTTC. Protein: CASSPGTGYQETQYF.

This clone was picked up one time. The chain has TRBV13 and TRBJ2-1; TRBD1 matches at 7 bases. Germline V gene lookup returns CDR1 PRHDT and CDR2 FYEKMQ (reference sequence). There are 12 residues in the CDR3. V was clipped by 5 bases and J by 10 bases; unmatched bases: 5. CDR3 in DNA: TGTGCCAGCAGCGTCGGACAGGACGAGCAGTTCTTC. As protein: CASSVGQDEQFF.

The V and J genes are TRBV6-1 and TRBJ1-2; TRBD1 is a possible D gene (6 bases). Germline CDR1 reads MNHNS; CDR2 reads SASEGT. This CDR3 has 15 residues. The V and J ends lost 6 bases and 6 bases respectively, with 20 bases between them. CDR3 sequence reads: CASRPLLGGANGYTF. DNA of the CDR3: TGTGCCAGCAGACCTCTACTGGGGGGCGCGAATGGCTACACCTTC.

V gene TRBV7-9 combines with J gene TRBJ2-7, with D unresolved. CDR1 is SEHNR and CDR2 is FQNEAQ in the germline V gene (reference sequence). V shed 5 bases and J shed 5 bases, with 10 bases lying between them. The CDR3 has 12 residues. CDR3: CASSRDPHEQYF. The CDR3 DNA follows: TGTGCCAGCAGCCGAGACCCACACGAGCAGTACTTC.

This chain connects TRBV27 to TRBJ2-7; 7 nucleotides match TRBD1. The CDR3 extends over 15 amino acids. Trimming took 5 bases from V and 5 from J; bases not matched to a gene: 12. The germline V gene has CDR1 MNHEY and CDR2 SMNVEV (reference sequence). The CDR3 spells CASSTEWTGWDEQYF. The CDR3 DNA is TGTGCCAGCAGTACCGAGTGGACAGGATGGGACGAGCAGTACTTC.

V usage is TRBV6-6 and J usage is TRBJ1-2; no firm D call. Trimming took off 5 bases at V and 6 bases at J, with 13 bases between the two ends. Germline CDR1 MNHNY, CDR2 SVGAGI (reference sequence). The length of the CDR3 is 13 residues. The CDR3 is CASSVTALDGYTF. As DNA, the CDR3 is TGTGCCAGCAGTGTCACAGCCCTCGATGGCTACACCTTC.

The chain combines TRBV6-6 with TRBJ2-7; 13 bases align to TRBD2. Germline CDR1 is MNHNY and CDR2 is SVGAGI (reference sequence). This CDR3 is built from 16 residues. Trimming took 2 bases from V and 2 from J; bases not matched to a gene: 3. CDR3: CASSYGTSGTTYEQYF. In DNA form, the CDR3 reads TGTGCCAGCAGTTACGGGACTAGCGGGACTACCTACGAGCAGTACTTC.

The genes are TRBV11-2 and TRBJ2-5; D remains ambiguous. The CDR3 has 17 residues. Germline values: CDR1 SGHAT, CDR2 FQNNGV. V was pared by 3 bases and J by 9 bases, with 26 bases between. For the CDR3, the DNA is TGTGCCAGCAGCTTGACATCTGTACGGGTCACGAGAGACCCCCAGTACTTC. Translating gives CASSLTSVRVTRDPQYF.

The chain combines TRBV13 with TRBJ1-1; D unresolved. The CDR3 has 13 amino acids. Trimming took off 6 bases at V and 5 bases at J, with 13 bases between the two ends. Germline V lookup: CDR1 PRHDT, CDR2 FYEKMQ (reference sequence). The CDR3 nucleotides read TGTGCCAGCAGACCAGAGGGCGGGACTGAAGCTTTCTTT. It encodes CASRPEGGTEAFF.

A word on this clone: The same CDR3 also results from other DNA sequences found in this sample. The genes are TRBV5-6 and TRBJ1-2, with D uncertain. This CDR3 is 13 amino acids long. Germline assignment: CDR1 SGHDT and CDR2 YYEEEE. The V end lost 0 bases, the J end lost 4 bases, and 7 bases lay between the germline ends. CDR3 DNA sequence: TGTGCCAGCAGCTTGGGGGGAGGCTATGGCTACACCTTC. Amino acid sequence: CASSLGGGYGYTF.

The genes are TRBV10-2 and TRBJ1-5; perhaps TRBD1 as D (5 bases). In germline, CDR1 is WSHSY, CDR2 SAAADI. The CDR3 consists of 15 residues. V dropped 3 bases and J dropped 2 bases, with 11 bases sitting between them. The CDR3 loop reads CASSDRVRGNQPQHF. CDR3 DNA sequence: TGCGCCAGCAGTGACAGGGTTCGAGGCAATCAGCCCCAGCATTTT.

V usage is TRBV9 and J usage is TRBJ2-1, with 7 positions matching TRBD2. The V gene's germline CDR1 is SGDLS and CDR2 YYNGEE. J lost 6 bases, V lost 0 bases, and 9 bases had no gene match. The CDR3 contains 16 residues. CDR3 bases: TGTGCCAGCAGCGTAGTATCGGCTAGCGGACGCAATGAGCAGTTCTTC. It specifies CASSVVSASGRNEQFF.

The rearrangement joins TRBV9 to TRBJ2-7; 7 bases line up with TRBD1. CDR1 and CDR2 from the germline V gene are SGDLS and YYNGEE. V shed 4 bases and J 1 base; nucleotides not matched to a gene: 11. The CDR3 length is 16 residues. CDR3 bases: TGTGCCAGCAGCACAAGTATGACAGGGAGATCCTACGAGCAGTACTTC. Its protein product is CASSTSMTGRSYEQYF.

The V gene is TRBV6-5, the J gene TRBJ2-1; 8 bases line up with TRBD2. The CDR3 runs 14 residues. The V segment lost 8 bases and the J segment 8 bases; nucleotides outside the gene matches: 11. Looked up from germline, CDR1 is MNHEY and CDR2 is SVGAGI. This chain's CDR3 is CASCRDVGGDEQFF. The CDR3 nucleotides are TGTGCCAGCTGCCGGGACGTCGGGGGGGATGAGCAGTTCTTC.

The V gene is TRBV5-4, the J gene TRBJ1-2; unclear D gene. There are 15 residues in the CDR3. V lost 4 bases and J 6 bases, leaving 19 bases between the germline ends. The V gene's germline CDR1 is SGHNT and CDR2 YYREEE (reference sequence). DNA for the CDR3: TGTGCCAGCAGCCAAGAACTCTTTAGGGCGGATGGCTACACCTTC. This translates into CASSQELFRADGYTF.

The chain has TRBV2 and TRBJ2-1; 7 positions agree with TRBD2. This CDR3 has 14 amino acids. V was pared by 4 bases and J by 7 bases, with 7 bases of the junction left unmatched. Germline V gene data show CDR1 as SNHLY and CDR2 as FYNNEI. The CDR3 is CASSGAGELNEQFF. The DNA for the CDR3 is TGTGCCAGCAGTGGCGCGGGAGAGTTGAATGAGCAGTTCTTC. Together with reference TRBV2 and TRBJ2-1, the CDR3 gives the full variable domain: EPEVTQTPSHQVTQMGQEVILRCVPISNHLYFYWYRQILGQKVEFLVSFYNNEISEKSEIFDDQFSVERPDGSNFTLKIRSTKLEDSAMYFCASSGAGELNEQFFGPGTRLTVL.

V and J are TRBV9 and TRBJ2-7; no clear D. The germline V gene has CDR1 SGDLS and CDR2 YYNGEE. This CDR3 contains 13 residues. The V end was cut by 4 bases, the J end by 1 base, with 9 bases between. CDR3 region: CASSSTISYEQYF. The CDR3 region has the DNA TGTGCCAGCAGCTCGACGATATCCTACGAGCAGTACTTC.